These 27 T cell receptor beta chains were all obtained from the same sample, sequenced in a study of blood T cell repertoires in COVID-19 (TCRdb year 2020). Libraries were made using the immunoSEQ multiplex PCR assay. TCRdb re-hosts the immuneACCESS table, in-frame sequences only. Its copies lack some clones; in the studies checked, an unresolved V gene accounts for under half of them, and the cause for the rest is not known. The sample table records a few hundred thousand clones; about 85% of these occur just once. About 6.2% of the sample belongs to the ten largest clones. Sequencing was carried out using PBMCs or T cells enriched from blood (not recorded which). The receptors derive from a woman aged 45-65 years who had been exposed to COVID-19.

J is TRBJ1-4 and V is TRBV7-8; D perhaps matches TRBD1 (6 bases). V was trimmed by 5 bases and J by 4 bases, leaving 14 bases between them. This CDR3 spans 15 amino acids. Per the germline V gene, CDR1 is SGHVS and CDR2 is FQNEAQ. This chain's CDR3 is CASSTAGAINEKLFF. DNA of the CDR3: TGTGCCAGCAGCACCGCAGGGGCCATTAATGAAAAACTGTTTTTT.

This clone turned up a few times. The chain combines TRBV23-1 with TRBJ2-3, with 10 positions matching TRBD2. Being an ORF, TRBV23-1 has a function that is uncertain. The V segment lost 2 bases and the J segment 2 bases; nucleotides outside the gene matches: 7. The CDR3 spans 17 residues. The CDR3 protein is CASSQGLAGDYTDTQYF. CDR3 in DNA: TGCGCCAGCAGTCAAGGGCTAGCGGGGGACTACACAGATACGCAGTATTTT.

The rearrangement joins TRBV11-2 to TRBJ1-3, with a tentative D call TRBD1 (6 bases). V was shortened by 5 bases and J by 0 bases, with 11 bases between the two germline ends. CDR3 size: 15 residues. Germline CDR1 reads SGHAT; CDR2 reads FQNNGV. The CDR3 DNA sequence: TGTGCCAGCAGCCTACAGGGTCGCTCTGGAAACACCATATATTTT. It specifies CASSLQGRSGNTIYF.

This chain's CDR3 is CASSQFRGSYNEQFF. In nucleotides, the CDR3 is TGTGCCAGCAGCCAGTTCAGGGGAAGCTACAATGAGCAGTTCTTC. J is TRBJ2-1 and V is TRBV3-1 (or the pseudogene TRBV3-2); D is possibly TRBD1 (6 bases). The CDR3 has 15 amino acids. The germline V gene has CDR1 LGHDT and CDR2 YNNKEL (reference sequence). Trimming removed 3 bases at V and 3 bases at J, with 12 bases between.

The V gene is TRBV5-1, the J gene TRBJ2-3; D unclear. The CDR3 contains 13 residues. Trimming stripped 4 bases from V and 5 bases from J, with 11 bases between. Germline V gene data show CDR1 as SGHRS and CDR2 as YFSETQ. The CDR3 nucleotides read TGCGCCAGCAGCCCGCGCCCGGGAGATACGCAGTATTTT. Amino acids: CASSPRPGDTQYF.

In its sample, this clone was seen once. Compared with germline, one end of the junction differs, possibly owing to a read error. The V call is TRBV3-1 (or the pseudogene TRBV3-2), the J call TRBJ1-1, with D perhaps matching TRBD1 (5 bases). The CDR3 loop spans 12 amino acids. The germline V gene encodes CDR1 LGHDT and CDR2 YNNKEL (reference sequence). Written as DNA, the CDR3 is TGTGCCAGCAGCCTACAAGGCGTGGCAGGGATCTTT. Its protein product is CASSLQGVAGIF.

This clone came up many times. V and J are TRBV10-3 and TRBJ1-2, with 10 bases identical to TRBD1. The CDR3 runs 14 residues. CDR1 and CDR2 from the germline V gene are ENHRY and SYGVKD. Trimming took 7 bases from V and 0 from J; bases not matched to a gene: 2. This CDR3 is CAITGTGANYGYTF. CDR3 coding DNA: TGTGCCATCACCGGGACAGGGGCTAACTATGGCTACACCTTC.

The chain links TRBV10-3 to TRBJ1-4; D not certain. Trimming shortened V by 5 bases and J by 6 bases, and 10 bases separated the two germline ends. CDR3 length equals 13 residues. CDR1 ENHRY and CDR2 SYGVKD come from the germline V gene. CDR3 region: CAISSRGYEKLFF. The CDR3 DNA is TGTGCCATCAGTTCTAGAGGTTATGAAAAACTGTTTTTT.

The chain is built from TRBV10-3 and TRBJ2-1; 11 nucleotides align to TRBD2. V lost 10 bases, J lost 4 bases, and 6 bases stayed unmatched. Germline loops: CDR1 ENHRY, CDR2 SYGVKD. The CDR3 loop spans 14 amino acids. The CDR3 sequence: CATTGTSGYNEQFF. The CDR3 nucleotides are TGTGCCACCACCGGGACTAGCGGTTACAATGAGCAGTTCTTC.

The genes are TRBV27 and TRBJ1-1; D gene uncertain. V lost 2 bases and J 11 bases, leaving 18 bases between the germline ends. This CDR3 contains 14 residues. Germline CDR1 MNHEY, CDR2 SMNVEV (reference sequence). The CDR3 coding sequence is TGTGCCAGCAGTTTAATGAACACCGGCCCCGGGGCTTTCTTT. Its translation: CASSLMNTGPGAFF.

The V call is TRBV5-6, the J call TRBJ1-2, with D tentatively TRBD1 (6 bases). The CDR3 is 14 amino acids. Germline lookup yields CDR1 SGHDT and CDR2 YYEEEE. The ends were cut back, 4 bases at V and 0 bases at J, with 10 bases in the middle. The CDR3 DNA reads as TGTGCCAGCAGCGCCACAGGGACTAACTATGGCTACACCTTC. Translated, it gives CASSATGTNYGYTF.

The rearrangement uses TRBV7-9 and TRBJ2-6; perhaps TRBD1 as D (5 bases). V lost 8 bases to trimming and J lost 0 bases, with 14 bases between them. CDR1 is SEHNR and CDR2 is FQNEAQ in the germline V gene (reference sequence). This CDR3 has 16 residues. The CDR3 coding sequence is TGTGCCAGCGGGCAGGGAACTCCCTCTGGGGCCAACGTCCTGACTTTC. It yields the protein CASGQGTPSGANVLTF.

The chain has TRBV2 and TRBJ2-1; a possible D gene is TRBD1 (6 bases). Germline CDR1 reads SNHLY; CDR2 reads FYNNEI. There are 13 residues in the CDR3. V dropped 5 bases and J dropped 4 bases, with 9 bases sitting between them. The CDR3 sequence: CASSTGRYNEQFF. In DNA, the CDR3 is TGTGCCAGCAGTACAGGGAGATACAATGAGCAGTTCTTC.

V and J are TRBV19 and TRBJ1-1; TRBD1 is a possible D gene (6 bases). Deletions cut 3 bases from V and 5 bases from J, with 16 bases between. CDR3 size: 15 residues. Germline V gene lookup returns CDR1 LNHDA and CDR2 SQIVND (reference sequence). CDR3: CASSMMGASVTEAFF. Written as DNA, the CDR3 is TGTGCCAGTAGTATGATGGGGGCGTCGGTGACTGAAGCTTTCTTT.

For this clone: Distinct nucleotide sequences in the sample also encode this CDR3. The chain is built from TRBV7-9 and TRBJ1-1; the D is unclear. Germline CDR1 and CDR2: SEHNR and FQNEAQ (reference sequence). The CDR3 has 12 residues. Trimming removed 0 bases from V and 6 bases from J, with 5 bases in between. The DNA for the CDR3 is TGTGCCAGCAGCTTAGCGCAGTCTGAAGCTTTCTTT. Translation gives CASSLAQSEAFF.

J is TRBJ1-5 and V is TRBV7-9, with D possibly TRBD1 on 5 matching bases. The CDR3 runs to 15 residues. CDR1 and CDR2 (germline): SEHNR, FQNEAQ (reference sequence). The V and J ends lost 5 bases and 1 base respectively, with 12 bases between them. For the CDR3, the DNA is TGTGCCAGCAGCGGTACAGGCGACAGCAATCAGCCCCAGCATTTT. Amino acids: CASSGTGDSNQPQHF.

The chain employs TRBV23-1 and TRBJ2-2; possible D gene TRBD1, 5 bases. TRBV23-1 is noted as an ORF with a role that remains uncertain. Trimming removed 1 base from V and 6 bases from J, with 27 bases in between. The CDR3 is 20 amino acids. Here the CDR3 DNA reads TGCGCCAGCAGTCAATTATTCAGCATGGGGCGGACAATGATAGCCGGGGAGCTGTTTTTT. Amino acid sequence: CASSQLFSMGRTMIAGELFF.

The CDR3: CAISERGKEAFF. Here the CDR3 DNA reads TGTGCCATCAGTGAGAGGGGGAAGGAAGCTTTCTTT. The V gene is TRBV10-3, the J gene TRBJ1-1; TRBD1 might be the D (6 bases). With 2 bases removed from V and 8 bases from J, the gap between germline ends came to 9 bases. This CDR3 has 12 residues. Germline V gene data show CDR1 as ENHRY and CDR2 as SYGVKD.

The sample holds one count of this clone. The rearrangement joins TRBV10-2 to TRBJ1-4; 7 bases fit TRBD1. V gave up 9 bases and J gave up 5 bases; unmatched junction bases: 6. CDR1 is WSHSY and CDR2 is SAAADI in the germline V gene. The CDR3 is 13 residues long. The CDR3 DNA sequence: TGCGCCAGTTCACAGGGGAGGAATGAAAAACTGTTTTTT. Its protein is CASSQGRNEKLFF.

The V call is TRBV10-3, the J call TRBJ1-2, with unresolved D. Germline CDR1 is ENHRY and CDR2 is SYGVKD. This CDR3 spans 12 amino acids. With 4 bases removed from V and 5 bases from J, the gap between germline ends came to 8 bases. The CDR3 is CAISGGGYGYTF. The CDR3 DNA is TGTGCCATCAGTGGAGGAGGGTATGGCTACACCTTC.

The J gene is TRBJ2-7, the V gene TRBV18, with D tentatively TRBD1 (5 bases). The germline V gene encodes CDR1 KGHSH and CDR2 LQKENI. This CDR3 contains 15 residues. V was trimmed by 6 bases and J by 2 bases, leaving 17 bases between them. The DNA of the CDR3 is TGTGCCAGCTCGCCCTCACAGGCATCTACCTACGAGCAGTACTTC. This sequence encodes CASSPSQASTYEQYF.

The V call is TRBV19, the J call TRBJ2-7; 7 bases fit TRBD1. The CDR3 is 15 residues long. Germline CDR1 is LNHDA and CDR2 is SQIVND (reference sequence). V shed 4 bases, J shed 0 bases, and the junction held 6 bases outside the gene matches. The chain's CDR3 is CASSKNRGSSYEQYF. The CDR3 coding sequence is TGTGCCAGTAGTAAGAACAGGGGTAGCTCCTACGAGCAGTACTTC.

This clone was counted only a few times. The V call is TRBV5-4, the J call TRBJ2-1, with 7 bases aligning to TRBD1. CDR1 and CDR2 from the germline V gene are SGHNT and YYREEE (reference sequence). J gave up 7 bases and V 2 bases, and 3 bases lay outside the gene matches. CDR3 length: 13 residues. CDR3 sequence (DNA): TGTGCCAGCAGCTTCGTACAGGGGAATGAGCAGTTCTTC. Translated: CASSFVQGNEQFF.

This chain connects TRBV11-2 to TRBJ2-7; 7 bases line up with TRBD1. The CDR3 sequence is 16 residues long. V dropped 5 bases and J dropped 3; count of bases not matched to a gene: 13. The germline gives CDR1 SGHAT, CDR2 FQNNGV. CDR3 sequence (DNA): TGTGCCAGCAGCCTCGGGCAGGGGGTTTCTAACTACGAGCAGTACTTC. The encoded protein is CASSLGQGVSNYEQYF.

The gene calls are TRBV6-5 and TRBJ1-2; 7 bases align to TRBD1. Per the germline V gene, CDR1 is MNHEY and CDR2 is SVGAGI. The CDR3 covers 15 residues. V trimming: 10 bases; J trimming: 7 bases; junction bases outside the gene matches: 18. CDR3 sequence reads: CATYPRAGGLGGYTF. Written as DNA, the CDR3 is TGTGCCACCTACCCGAGGGCAGGGGGACTGGGTGGCTACACCTTC.

V is TRBV7-6 and J is TRBJ1-1, with D unresolved. CDR1 SGHVS and CDR2 FNYEAQ come from the germline V gene. Trimming removed 1 base from V and 4 bases from J, with 10 bases in between. The CDR3 loop spans 14 amino acids. CDR3 nucleotide sequence: TGTGCCAGCAGCTTAGGGGCAGACGGCACTGAAGCTTTCTTT. As protein: CASSLGADGTEAFF.

The chain is built from TRBV9 and TRBJ2-7; 7 positions match TRBD1. CDR1 is SGDLS, CDR2 YYNGEE, per germline. CDR3 size: 14 residues. Trimming took 5 bases from V and 0 from J; bases not matched to a gene: 5. As DNA, the CDR3 is TGTGCCAGCAGTCTGACAGGGAGCTCCTACGAGCAGTACTTC. It specifies CASSLTGSSYEQYF.